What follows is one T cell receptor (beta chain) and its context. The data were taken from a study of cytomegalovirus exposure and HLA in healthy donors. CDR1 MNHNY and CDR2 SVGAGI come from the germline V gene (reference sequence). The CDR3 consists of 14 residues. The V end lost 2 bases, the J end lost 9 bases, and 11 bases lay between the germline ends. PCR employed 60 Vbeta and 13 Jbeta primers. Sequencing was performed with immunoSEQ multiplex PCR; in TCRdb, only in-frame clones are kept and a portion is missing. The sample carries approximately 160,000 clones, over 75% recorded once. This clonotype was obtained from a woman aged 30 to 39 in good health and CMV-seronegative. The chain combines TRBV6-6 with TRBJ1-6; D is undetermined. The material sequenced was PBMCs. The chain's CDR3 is CASSYPERGSPLHF. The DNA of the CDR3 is TGTGCCAGCAGTTACCCAGAACGGGGTTCACCCCTCCACTTT.